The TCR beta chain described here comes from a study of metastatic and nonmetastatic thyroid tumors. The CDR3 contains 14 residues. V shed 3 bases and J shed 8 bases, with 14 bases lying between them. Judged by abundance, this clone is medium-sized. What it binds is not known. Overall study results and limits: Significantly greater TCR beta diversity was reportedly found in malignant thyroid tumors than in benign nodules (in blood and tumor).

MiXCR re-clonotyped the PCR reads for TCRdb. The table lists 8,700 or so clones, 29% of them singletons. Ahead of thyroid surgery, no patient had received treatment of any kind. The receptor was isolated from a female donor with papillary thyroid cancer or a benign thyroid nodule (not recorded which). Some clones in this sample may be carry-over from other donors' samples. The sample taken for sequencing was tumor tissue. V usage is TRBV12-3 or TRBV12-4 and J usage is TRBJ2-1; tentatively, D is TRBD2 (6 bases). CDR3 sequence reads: CASSFTGLGDEQFF. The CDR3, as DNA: TGTGCCAGCAGTTTCACGGGACTGGGGGATGAGCAGTTCTTC.